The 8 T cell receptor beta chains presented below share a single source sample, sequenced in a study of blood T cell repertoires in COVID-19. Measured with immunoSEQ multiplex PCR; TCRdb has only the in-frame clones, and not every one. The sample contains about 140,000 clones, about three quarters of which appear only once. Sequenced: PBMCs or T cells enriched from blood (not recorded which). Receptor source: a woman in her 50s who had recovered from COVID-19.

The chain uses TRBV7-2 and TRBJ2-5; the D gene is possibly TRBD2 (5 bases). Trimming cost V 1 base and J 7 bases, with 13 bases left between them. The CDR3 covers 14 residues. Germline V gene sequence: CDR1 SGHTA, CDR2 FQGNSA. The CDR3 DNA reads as TGTGCCAGCAGCTTAGATCCGGGGAGCGGGACCCAGTACTTC. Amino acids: CASSLDPGSGTQYF. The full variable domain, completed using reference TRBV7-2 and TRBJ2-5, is GAGVSQSPSNKVTEKGKDVELRCDPISGHTALYWYRQSLGQGLEFLIYFQGNSAPDKSGLPSDRFSAERTGGSVSTLTIQRTQQEDSAVYLCASSLDPGSGTQYFGPGTRLLVL.

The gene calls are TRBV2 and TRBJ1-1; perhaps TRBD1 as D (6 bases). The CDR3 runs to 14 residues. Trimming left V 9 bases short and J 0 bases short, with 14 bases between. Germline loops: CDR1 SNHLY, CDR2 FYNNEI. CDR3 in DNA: TGTGCCAGAAGGCAGGGGTCGATGAACACTGAAGCTTTCTTT. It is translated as CARRQGSMNTEAFF.

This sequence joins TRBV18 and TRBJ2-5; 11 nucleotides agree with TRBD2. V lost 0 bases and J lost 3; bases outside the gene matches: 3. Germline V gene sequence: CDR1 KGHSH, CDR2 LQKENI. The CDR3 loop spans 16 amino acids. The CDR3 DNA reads TGTGCCAGCTCACCACCGAAGACTAGCGGGAAAGAGACCCAGTACTTC. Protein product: CASSPPKTSGKETQYF.

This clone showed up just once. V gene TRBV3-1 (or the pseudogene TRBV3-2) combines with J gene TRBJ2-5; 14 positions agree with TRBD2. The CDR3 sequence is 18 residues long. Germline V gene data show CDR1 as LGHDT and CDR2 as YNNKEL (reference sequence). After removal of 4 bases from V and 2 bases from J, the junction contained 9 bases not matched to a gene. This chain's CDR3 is CASSRGLAGGFQQETQYF. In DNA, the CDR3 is TGTGCCAGCAGCCGAGGACTAGCGGGGGGCTTTCAACAAGAGACCCAGTACTTC.

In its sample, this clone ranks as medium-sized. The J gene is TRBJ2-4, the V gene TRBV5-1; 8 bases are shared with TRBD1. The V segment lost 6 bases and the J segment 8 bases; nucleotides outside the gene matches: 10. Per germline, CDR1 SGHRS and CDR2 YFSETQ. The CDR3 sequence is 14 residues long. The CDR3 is CASTLLDRGDIQYF. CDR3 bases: TGCGCCAGCACCCTCCTAGACAGGGGAGACATTCAGTACTTC. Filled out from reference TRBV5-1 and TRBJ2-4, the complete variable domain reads KAGVTQTPRYLIKTRGQQVTLSCSPISGHRSVSWYQQTPGQGLQFLFEYFSETQRNKGNFPGRFSGRQFSNSRSEMNVSTLELGDSALYLCASTLLDRGDIQYFGAGTRLSVL.

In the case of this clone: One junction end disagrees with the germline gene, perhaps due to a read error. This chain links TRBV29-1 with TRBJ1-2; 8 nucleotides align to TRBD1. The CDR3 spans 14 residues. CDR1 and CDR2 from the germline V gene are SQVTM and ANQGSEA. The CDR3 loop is CSVEGRSGGRGYTF. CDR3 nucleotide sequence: TGCAGCGTCGAAGGGAGGTCAGGGGGCCGGGGCTACACCTTC.

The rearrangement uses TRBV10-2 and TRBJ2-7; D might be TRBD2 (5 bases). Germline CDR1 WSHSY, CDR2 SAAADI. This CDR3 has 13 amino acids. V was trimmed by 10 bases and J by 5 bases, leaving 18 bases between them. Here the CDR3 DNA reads TGCGCCACCACTTATTTGGGGAGTGACGAGCAGTACTTC. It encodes CATTYLGSDEQYF.

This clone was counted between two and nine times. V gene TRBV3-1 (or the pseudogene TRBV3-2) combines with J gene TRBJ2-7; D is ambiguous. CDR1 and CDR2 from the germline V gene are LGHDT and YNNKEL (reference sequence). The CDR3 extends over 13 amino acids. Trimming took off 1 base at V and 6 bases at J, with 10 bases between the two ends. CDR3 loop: CASSQVIRGEQYF. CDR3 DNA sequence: TGTGCCAGCAGCCAAGTGATACGCGGCGAGCAGTACTTC.